These 32 T cell receptor beta chains share one sample of origin, sequenced in a study of identical twins. One entry per CDR3 protein, called by TCRdb with MiXCR from the 5' RACE reads. The sample contains roughly 720,000 distinct CDR3 sequences, 15% to 20% of which appear only once. Another study also made use of these data, one on T cells expressing NK-cell markers.

Material: PBMCs. The receptors come from a woman younger than 30 in good health.

This chain uses TRBV6-1 with TRBJ1-2; 7 bases fit TRBD1. This CDR3 contains 16 residues. CDR1 is MNHNS, CDR2 SASEGT, per germline. V gave up 6 bases and J gave up 0 bases; unmatched junction bases: 10. CDR3 region: CASSLQGSPANYGYTF. The CDR3 DNA is TGTGCCAGCAGCCTACAGGGGTCCCCCGCTAACTATGGCTACACCTTC.

This clonotype turned up a few times. The chain combines TRBV20-1 with TRBJ2-2, with 10 positions matching TRBD1. Germline V gene data show CDR1 as DFQATT and CDR2 as SNEGSKA (reference sequence). The CDR3 extends over 14 amino acids. The V gene end was trimmed by 6 bases and the J gene end by 5 bases; junction bases not matched to a gene: 6. CDR3 sequence reads: CSAPDRGRTGELFF. CDR3 in DNA: TGCAGTGCACCAGACAGGGGGCGAACCGGGGAGCTGTTTTTT.

This clonotype was found a few times. J is TRBJ2-6 and V is TRBV7-2; a possible D gene is TRBD1 (6 bases). Trimming cost V 3 bases and J 5 bases, with 8 bases left between them. The germline gives CDR1 SGHTA, CDR2 FQGNSA. CDR3 length equals 14 residues. The CDR3 bases are TGTGCCAGCAGCTTCCGGGACAGGGCCAACGTCCTGACTTTC. Protein product: CASSFRDRANVLTF.

This clonotype was observed a few times. This chain joins TRBV5-5 and TRBJ1-2; D is unclear. This CDR3 region has 14 residues. CDR1 and CDR2 from the germline V gene are SGHKS and YYEKEE (reference sequence). Trimming cost V 1 base and J 3 bases, with 10 bases left between them. CDR3 sequence (DNA): TGTGCCAGCAGCTTGTATGGGGAAGACTATGGCTACACCTTC. Translating gives CASSLYGEDYGYTF.

This rearrangement joins TRBV7-9 to TRBJ2-1, with TRBD2 matching 7 bases. This CDR3 comprises 15 residues. Germline values: CDR1 SEHNR, CDR2 FQNEAQ (reference sequence). V gave up 5 bases and J gave up 0 bases; unmatched junction bases: 4. CDR3: CASSTTSSSYNEQFF. The CDR3 nucleotides are TGTGCCAGCAGCACGACTAGCAGCTCCTACAATGAGCAGTTCTTC.

There are a few counts of this clonotype. The chain recombines TRBV29-1 with TRBJ2-2; no clear D. The CDR3 extends over 13 amino acids. In germline, CDR1 is SQVTM, CDR2 ANQGSEA. V was pared by 4 bases and J by 2 bases, with 8 bases between. The chain's CDR3 is CSVVMGNTGELFF. CDR3 coding DNA: TGCAGCGTTGTAATGGGAAACACCGGGGAGCTGTTTTTT.

The rearrangement joins TRBV6-1 to TRBJ2-5; D possibly corresponds to TRBD1 (5 bases). The CDR3 loop spans 13 amino acids. V was pared by 8 bases and J by 4 bases, with 14 bases between. The germline V gene encodes CDR1 MNHNS and CDR2 SASEGT. CDR3 protein: CASGKGFGETQYF. The CDR3 region has the DNA TGTGCCAGCGGGAAGGGGTTCGGAGAGACCCAGTACTTC.

This clonotype was observed a handful of times. This rearrangement joins TRBV10-2 to TRBJ2-5; TRBD2 matches 8 bases. Per the germline V gene, CDR1 is WSHSY and CDR2 is SAAADI. This CDR3 spans 13 amino acids. J gave up 5 bases and V 6 bases, and 5 bases lay outside the gene matches. CDR3 region: CASRISGKETQYF. The CDR3 nucleotides are TGCGCCAGCAGGATTAGCGGGAAGGAGACCCAGTACTTC.

V usage is TRBV5-1 and J usage is TRBJ2-1, with D tentatively TRBD2 (6 bases). Trimming took 0 bases from V and 12 from J, leaving 22 bases between them. Germline V gene data show CDR1 as SGHRS and CDR2 as YFSETQ. The length of the CDR3 is 16 residues. CDR3 sequence: CASSLASGSIGGRQFF. The CDR3, as DNA: TGCGCCAGCAGCTTGGCCTCCGGGAGCATCGGTGGAAGGCAGTTCTTC.

This clonotype was counted many times. The J gene is TRBJ2-7, the V gene TRBV20-1; 14 nucleotides line up with TRBD2. This CDR3 has 13 amino acids. Germline V lookup: CDR1 DFQATT, CDR2 SNEGSKA (reference sequence). After removal of 6 bases from V and 6 bases from J, the junction contained 4 bases not matched to a gene. DNA for the CDR3: TGCAGTGCCAGGGGACTAGCGGGAGTCGAGCAGTACTTC. Amino acid sequence: CSARGLAGVEQYF.

The chain is built from TRBV6-4 and TRBJ2-2; the D gene is possibly TRBD2 (5 bases). V lost 5 bases and J lost 4, with 11 bases in between. Germline assignment: CDR1 MRHNA and CDR2 SNTAGT. This CDR3 has 14 amino acids. The CDR3 coding sequence is TGTGCCAGCAGTTTGGACTTGTTCACCGGGGAGCTGTTTTTT. It codes for CASSLDLFTGELFF.

The chain combines TRBV20-1 with TRBJ2-3; either TRBD1 or TRBD2 may fit D (5 bases each). Looked up from germline, CDR1 is DFQATT and CDR2 is SNEGSKA (reference sequence). CDR3 length: 16 amino acids. The V and J ends lost 3 bases and 0 bases respectively, with 16 bases between them. CDR3: CSASPWGPTSTDTQYF. DNA of the CDR3: TGCAGTGCTAGTCCGTGGGGACCTACTAGCACAGATACGCAGTATTTT.

Only a few counts were recorded for this clonotype. The chain employs TRBV7-3 and TRBJ1-2; the D is unclear. This CDR3 region has 12 residues. Trimming pared 8 bases from V and 4 bases from J, leaving 11 bases between. CDR1 and CDR2 from the germline V gene are SGHTA and FQGTGA. The chain's CDR3 is CASGRPAYGYTF. Written as DNA, the CDR3 is TGTGCCAGCGGCAGGCCCGCCTATGGCTACACCTTC.

The chain employs TRBV27 and TRBJ2-7; D unresolved. The CDR3 contains 13 residues. Per germline, CDR1 MNHEY and CDR2 SMNVEV (reference sequence). The V end was cut by 3 bases, the J end by 3 bases, with 9 bases between. CDR3 DNA: TGTGCCAGCAGTTTGAAAGCAGGCTACGAGCAGTACTTC. This encodes CASSLKAGYEQYF.

The sample holds a few counts of this clonotype. V gene TRBV7-2 combines with J gene TRBJ2-7; 12 bases fit TRBD1. Germline CDR1 and CDR2: SGHTA and FQGNSA. The junction had 7 bases not matched to a gene; V was cut back by 4 bases and J by 9 bases. The CDR3 loop spans 14 amino acids. DNA of the CDR3: TGTGCCAGCAGCTCACGGGACAGGGGGCCAGGGCAGTACTTC. It is translated as CASSSRDRGPGQYF.

This clonotype was seen repeatedly, ten times or more. The rearrangement links TRBV20-1 to TRBJ1-2; D gene uncertain. Germline lookup yields CDR1 DFQATT and CDR2 SNEGSKA (reference sequence). The CDR3 is 14 amino acids. Trimming took off 8 bases at V and 0 bases at J, with 16 bases between the two ends. The CDR3 DNA is TGCAGTAGCCCCTCGGGAACAGCTAACTATGGCTACACCTTC. This gives the protein CSSPSGTANYGYTF.

J is TRBJ2-3 and V is TRBV9; D is uncertain. The ends were cut back, 0 bases at V and 3 bases at J, with 8 bases in the middle. Germline assignment: CDR1 SGDLS and CDR2 YYNGEE. This CDR3 has 14 residues. In DNA, the CDR3 is TGTGCCAGCAGCGTAGATGCGTTTACAGATACGCAGTATTTT. Protein product: CASSVDAFTDTQYF.

The CDR3, as DNA: TGTGCCAGCAGTCGGACAGGACAGGGACCTACAGATACGCAGTATTTT. Residues: CASSRTGQGPTDTQYF. The V and J genes are TRBV6-1 and TRBJ2-3, with 8 bases fitting TRBD1. The CDR3 extends over 16 amino acids. V shed 5 bases and J 3 bases; nucleotides not matched to a gene: 10. In germline, CDR1 is MNHNS, CDR2 SASEGT.

The chain joins TRBV15 to TRBJ2-1; 7 bases agree with TRBD1. This CDR3 has 12 residues. The germline CDR1 and CDR2 sequences are LNHNV and YYDKDF (reference sequence). J lost 13 bases, V lost 3 bases, and 6 bases had no gene match. The CDR3 loop reads CATSSDRALQFF. CDR3 in DNA: TGTGCCACCAGCAGCGACAGGGCTTTACAGTTCTTC.

A note on this clonotype: One end of the junction is discordant with germline, which a read error may explain. CDR3 amino acids: CASSLKVGGRETLYF. The CDR3, as DNA: TGTGCCAGCAGCTTAAAAGTCGGCGGGAGGGAGACCCTGTACTTC. This rearrangement joins TRBV7-2 to TRBJ2-5, with 9 positions matching TRBD2. The CDR3 is 15 residues long. The germline CDR1 and CDR2 sequences are SGHTA and FQGNSA.

The chain links TRBV6-5 to TRBJ2-1, with 9 nucleotides matching TRBD1. Germline V gives CDR1 MNHEY, CDR2 SVGAGI. The CDR3 has 15 amino acids. V shed 2 bases and J 6 bases; nucleotides not matched to a gene: 5. CDR3 sequence reads: CASSYMGQGPNEQFF. As DNA, the CDR3 is TGTGCCAGCAGTTACATGGGACAGGGACCCAATGAGCAGTTCTTC.

This chain connects TRBV7-2 to TRBJ2-7; D is unresolved. The CDR3 covers 11 residues. Germline-derived CDR1 and CDR2 are SGHTA and FQGNSA. The V and J ends lost 5 bases and 6 bases respectively, with 8 bases between them. The CDR3 region is CASSPRVEQYF. The CDR3 DNA sequence: TGTGCCAGCAGCCCTCGGGTCGAGCAGTACTTC.

This chain links TRBV12-3 or TRBV12-4 with TRBJ1-2, with D possibly matching TRBD1 (5 bases). Trimming pared 5 bases from V and 8 bases from J, leaving 18 bases between. The CDR3 length is 14 residues. The CDR3 reads CASSRARGGGGYTF. The CDR3 region has the DNA TGTGCCAGCAGTAGGGCCCGGGGGGGTGGCGGCTACACCTTC.

The chain has TRBV19 and TRBJ2-1; D unclear. V lost 3 bases and J 0 bases, leaving 15 bases between the germline ends. CDR1 is LNHDA, CDR2 SQIVND, per germline (reference sequence). The CDR3 covers 17 residues. CDR3 region: CASSMDGNEASYNEQFF. The CDR3 DNA follows: TGTGCCAGTAGTATGGATGGGAATGAGGCCTCCTACAATGAGCAGTTCTTC.

This clonotype appeared a few times. The chain uses TRBV12-3 or TRBV12-4 and TRBJ2-3, with 7 nucleotides matching TRBD2. J was trimmed by 5 bases and V by 6 bases; bases with no gene match: 14. The CDR3 runs 16 residues. The CDR3, as DNA: TGTGCCAGCAGGCTGGGAGGGGCGTCTTTTAAAGATACGCAGTATTTT. It encodes CASRLGGASFKDTQYF.

This clonotype came up a few times. The V call is TRBV27, the J call TRBJ1-1, with a weak D call TRBD1 (5 bases). V lost 2 bases and J lost 2, with 15 bases in between. Per the germline V gene, CDR1 is MNHEY and CDR2 is SMNVEV (reference sequence). CDR3 length: 16 amino acids. The CDR3 spells CASSLTSRVGNTEAFF. The CDR3 DNA reads TGTGCCAGCAGTTTAACCAGCAGGGTGGGAAACACTGAAGCTTTCTTT.

The V gene is TRBV12-5, the J gene TRBJ2-7, with D perhaps assigned TRBD1 or TRBD2 (5 bases each). Germline V gives CDR1 LGHNT, CDR2 FRNRAP. Trimming left V 1 base short and J 3 bases short, with 10 bases between. The CDR3 runs 14 residues. In nucleotides, the CDR3 is TGTGCTAGTGGTTTGGGGGGACCGCACTACGAGCAGTACTTC. As protein: CASGLGGPHYEQYF.

The V gene is TRBV6-5, the J gene TRBJ1-1; D gene unclear. Trimming removed 3 bases at V and 0 bases at J, with 14 bases between. The CDR3 spans 16 residues. Germline V gene data show CDR1 as MNHEY and CDR2 as SVGAGI. CDR3 sequence reads: CASSYDGSKVNTEAFF. The CDR3 DNA follows: TGTGCCAGCAGTTATGACGGCAGCAAAGTGAACACTGAAGCTTTCTTT.

This clonotype was detected a few times. The genes are TRBV20-1 and TRBJ1-2; D is possibly TRBD1 (6 bases). The CDR3 spans 15 residues. CDR1 is DFQATT, CDR2 SNEGSKA, per germline (reference sequence). The V and J ends lost 5 bases and 0 bases respectively, with 16 bases between them. CDR3 in amino acids: CSADPPQGPNYGYTF. CDR3 sequence (DNA): TGCAGTGCTGACCCCCCGCAGGGGCCTAACTATGGCTACACCTTC.

The J gene is TRBJ1-1, the V gene TRBV6-5; TRBD1 might be the D (5 bases). This CDR3 has 15 residues. Deletions cut 0 bases from V and 4 bases from J, with 12 bases between. CDR1 MNHEY and CDR2 SVGAGI come from the germline V gene. DNA for the CDR3: TGTGCCAGCAGTTACTCGTCGCAGGGAGGCACTGAAGCTTTCTTT. It is translated as CASSYSSQGGTEAFF.

The chain links TRBV7-9 to TRBJ2-1; D tentatively reads TRBD1 or TRBD2 (5 bases each). Germline CDR1 SEHNR, CDR2 FQNEAQ (reference sequence). The CDR3 is made up of 12 amino acids. CDR3 sequence (DNA): TGTGCTAACGAGGGGCCCCTCAATGAGCAGTTCTTC. Its protein product is CANEGPLNEQFF.

This clonotype has at least ten counts. The rearrangement uses TRBV7-9 and TRBJ1-1; 8 bases fit TRBD1. Germline CDR1 is SEHNR and CDR2 is FQNEAQ (reference sequence). J lost 7 bases, V lost 5 bases, and 3 bases had no gene match. This CDR3 region has 12 residues. The CDR3 DNA reads as TGTGCCAGCAGCATAGGACAGGGTGAAGCTTTCTTT. Translation gives CASSIGQGEAFF.